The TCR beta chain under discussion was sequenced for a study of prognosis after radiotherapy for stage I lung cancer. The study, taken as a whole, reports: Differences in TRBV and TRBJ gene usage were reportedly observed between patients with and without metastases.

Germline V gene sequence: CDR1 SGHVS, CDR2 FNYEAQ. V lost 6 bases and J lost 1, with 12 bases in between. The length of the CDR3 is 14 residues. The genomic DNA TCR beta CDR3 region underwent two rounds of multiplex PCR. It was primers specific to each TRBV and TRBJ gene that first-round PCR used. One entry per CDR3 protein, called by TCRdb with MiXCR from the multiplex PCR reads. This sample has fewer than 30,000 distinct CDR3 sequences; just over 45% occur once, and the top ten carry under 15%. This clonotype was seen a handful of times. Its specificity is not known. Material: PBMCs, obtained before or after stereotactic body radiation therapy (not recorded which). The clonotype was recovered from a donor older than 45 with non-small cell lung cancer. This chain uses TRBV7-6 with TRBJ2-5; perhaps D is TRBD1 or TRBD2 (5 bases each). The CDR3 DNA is TGTGCCAGCAGAGGGTGGGGGTGCCAAGAGACCCAGTACTTC. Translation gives CASRGWGCQETQYF. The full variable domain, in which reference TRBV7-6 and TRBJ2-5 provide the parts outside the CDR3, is GAGVSQSPRYKVTKRGQDVALRCDPISGHVSLYWYRQALGQGPEFLTYFNYEAQQDKSGLPNDRFSAERPEGSISTLTIQRTEQRDSAMYRCASRGWGCQETQYFGPGTRLLVL.